A selection of T cell receptor beta chains follows, all from one sample in a study of T-cell reconstitution after alpha-beta-depleted transplantation in children. A single record per CDR3 protein comes from TCRdb applying MiXCR to the PCR reads. The sample has about 170,000 distinct CDR3 sequences; 8.5% to 14% are singletons. The sample here was PBMCs, taken before TCRalphabeta/CD19-depleted stem cell transplant. These receptors were collected from a boy between 2 and 10 years old with acute myeloid leukemia, due to receive a stem cell transplant. Both conserved end residues are part of each CDR3. A D gene is named only where the DNA matches it firmly. Some rows have no size entry. The others give once, few or many, or a class for an expanded clone.

v_call	j_call	d_call	clone_size	cdr3_nt	cdr3_aa
TRBV10-2	TRBJ2-1	NA	many	TGCGCCAGCAGGGACCATCGCCACAATGAGCAGTTCTTC	CASRDHRHNEQFF
TRBV7-8	TRBJ1-4	NA	few	TGTGCCAGCAGCTCAAGAACAACTAATGAAAAACTGTTTTTT	CASSSRTTNEKLFF
TRBV5-1	TRBJ1-4	NA	many	TGCGCCAGCAGCTTATCTCGACCGGCTAATGAAAAACTGTTTTTT	CASSLSRPANEKLFF
TRBV5-1	TRBJ1-4	TRBD1	many	TGCGCCAGCAGCCCTTGGACAGGGGGCGTTGAAAAACTGTTTTTT	CASSPWTGGVEKLFF
TRBV3-1	TRBJ1-5	NA	many	TGTATCAACAATCAGCCCCAGCATTTT	CINNQPQHF
TRBV20-1	TRBJ2-3	TRBD2	many	TGCAGTGCTAGAGCCGGGACTAGCGAGGATACGCAGTATTTT	CSARAGTSEDTQYF
TRBV14	TRBJ1-2	NA	many	TGTGCCAGCAGCCAGTCCAGGGTGGTAACTGGTGGCTACACCTTC	CASSQSRVVTGGYTF
TRBV4-1	TRBJ2-7	NA	many	TGCGCCAGCAGCCAAGTCGGGGACTCCTACGAGCAGTACTTC	CASSQVGDSYEQYF
TRBV4-2	TRBJ2-1	NA	many	TGTGCCAGCAGCCAGCTCTTACAGGGCAACTTGGGGCATGAGCAGTTCTTC	CASSQLLQGNLGHEQFF
TRBV6-5	TRBJ1-1	TRBD1	many	TGTGCCAGCAGTTACAGAGGGGGCGGCACTGAAGCTTTCTTT	CASSYRGGGTEAFF
TRBV25-1	TRBJ2-2	NA	many	TGTGCCAGCAGGGTAGATACCGGGGAGCTGTTTTTT	CASRVDTGELFF
TRBV4-2	TRBJ2-3	NA	many	TGTGCCAGCAGCCCTTGGGGGGGCAGAGGGAGCACAGATACGCAGTATTTT	CASSPWGGRGSTDTQYF
TRBV20-1	TRBJ2-5	NA	NA	TGCAGTGCTACAGATCACCCGACCCAGTACTTC	CSATDHPTQYF
TRBV20-1	TRBJ1-1	NA	many	TGCAGTGCTGCCGGGACGGACGGTACTGAAGCTTTCTTT	CSAAGTDGTEAFF
TRBV7-2	TRBJ1-1	NA	many	TGTGCCAGCAGCTTAGCAGTTGGTGCCTTTGGGGCTTTCTTT	CASSLAVGAFGAFF